This entry lists 27 T cell receptor beta chains sequenced from one sample in a study of T cells in localized non-small cell lung cancer (dated by TCRdb to 2019 to 2021). The library came from the immunoSEQ multiplex PCR assay. Held by TCRdb, this immuneACCESS table contains in-frame sequences only and omits some clones. Under half of the omission traces to an unresolved V gene where checked; the cause of the rest is unknown. The sample table holds 61,000 or so clones, of which around 86% were seen once. The ten largest clones take up roughly 5.1% of the sample. This specimen consisted of peripheral blood, obtained before any cancer treatment. The receptors originated from a woman aged 35-70 years with stage I lung adenocarcinoma.

The V gene is TRBV7-9, the J gene TRBJ2-5, with TRBD1 matching 9 bases. J was trimmed by 1 base and V by 0 bases; bases with no gene match: 12. The CDR3 sequence is 19 residues long. The germline V gene has CDR1 SEHNR and CDR2 FQNEAQ (reference sequence). The CDR3 bases are TGTGCCAGCAGCTTAGCACGGGACAGGGACTGGGGAGCCCAAGAGACCCAGTACTTC. Translating it yields CASSLARDRDWGAQETQYF. Based on the CDR3 plus reference TRBV7-9 and TRBJ2-5, the full variable domain is DTGVSQNPRHKITKRGQNVTFRCDPISEHNRLYWYRQTLGQGPEFLTYFQNEAQLEKSRLLSDRFSAERPKGSFSTLEIQRTEQGDSAMYLCASSLARDRDWGAQETQYFGPGTRLLVL.

The rearrangement uses TRBV5-1 and TRBJ1-4; the D is unclear. V gave up 1 base and J gave up 3 bases, with 7 bases separating them. The CDR3 has 14 amino acids. Germline CDR1 reads SGHRS; CDR2 reads YFSETQ. DNA for the CDR3: TGCGCCAGCAGCTTGCGTACGGCTAATGAAAAACTGTTTTTT. Protein sequence: CASSLRTANEKLFF.

The rearrangement joins TRBV19 to TRBJ2-7, with D maybe TRBD1 (5 bases). Germline V CDR1 and CDR2: LNHDA, SQIVND (reference sequence). The V end lost 6 bases, the J end lost 2 bases, and 23 bases lay between the germline ends. The CDR3 covers 17 residues. The CDR3 sequence is CASRGWFVAGRPYEQYF. The CDR3 DNA reads as TGTGCCAGTAGGGGGTGGTTTGTCGCAGGGCGTCCCTACGAGCAGTACTTC.

This clone has only one observation. The chain is built from TRBV7-9 and TRBJ2-7, with TRBD2 identical over 9 bases. The CDR3 covers 13 residues. With 3 bases clipped from V and 7 bases from J, the junction kept 4 bases outside the gene matches. Germline V CDR1 and CDR2: SEHNR, FQNEAQ (reference sequence). The CDR3 DNA follows: TGTGCCAGCAGCTTGAGCGGGGGGAAAGAGCAGTACTTC. Residues: CASSLSGGKEQYF.

Comments on this clone: A read error may produce the germline difference seen at one junction end. The rearrangement joins TRBV19 to TRBJ2-1; maybe TRBD2 (7 bases). Germline V gene lookup returns CDR1 LNHDA and CDR2 SQIVND (reference sequence). The CDR3 is 12 amino acids. CDR3 protein: CASTRGDKEQFF. CDR3 coding DNA: TGTGCCAGTACTCGGGGGGACAAGGAGCAGTTCTTC.

In its sample, this clone was seen once. The CDR3 DNA reads TGTGCCAGCAGCTTCGGACTAGCAGAGACCCAGTACTTC. Translation: CASSFGLAETQYF. This rearrangement joins TRBV7-3 to TRBJ2-5; the match to TRBD2 covers 8 bases. Per germline, CDR1 SGHTA and CDR2 FQGTGA. V lost 3 bases to trimming and J lost 4 bases; unmatched junction nucleotides: 1. CDR3 length: 13 residues.

The chain is built from TRBV19 and TRBJ1-5; 9 nucleotides align to TRBD1. Germline assignment: CDR1 LNHDA and CDR2 SQIVND (reference sequence). This CDR3 is 15 amino acids long. V lost 4 bases to trimming and J lost 3 bases; unmatched junction nucleotides: 4. The DNA for the CDR3 is TGTGCCAGTAGTACAACAGGGGGCCCCAATCAGCCCCAGCATTTT. Residues: CASSTTGGPNQPQHF. Supplemented by reference TRBV19 and TRBJ1-5, the full variable domain reads DGGITQSPKYLFRKEGQNVTLSCEQNLNHDAMYWYRQDPGQGLRLIYYSQIVNDFQKGDIAEGYSVSREKKESFPLTVTSAQKNPTAFYLCASSTTGGPNQPQHFGDGTRLSIL.

Note on this clone: At one boundary the junction diverges from the germline segment, which might be a read error. The chain carries TRBV7-7 and TRBJ1-4; unclear D gene. The CDR3 consists of 13 residues. Per the germline V gene, CDR1 is SSHAT and CDR2 is FNYEAQ (reference sequence). The CDR3 DNA reads TGTGCTAGCAGCCTGGGGATTTCTGGGAAACTGTTTTTT. Translating gives CASSLGISGKLFF.

The chain combines TRBV6-5 with TRBJ1-1; 9 nucleotides align to TRBD1. The CDR3 has 14 residues. Germline V gene lookup returns CDR1 MNHEY and CDR2 SVGAGI. The junction had 7 bases not matched to a gene; V was cut back by 6 bases and J by 5 bases. Here the CDR3 DNA reads TGTGCCAGCAGGCAACAGGGGGCGCTTACTGAAGCTTTCTTT. Its translation is CASRQQGALTEAFF.

The CDR3 DNA follows: TGTGCCAGCAGCCATTGGAAACAGGGTAGCAATCAGCCCCAGCATTTT. It encodes CASSHWKQGSNQPQHF. The gene calls are TRBV7-8 and TRBJ1-5, with a weak D call TRBD1 (6 bases). CDR3 length: 16 amino acids. Trimming cost V 5 bases and J 0 bases, with 14 bases left between them. Germline V gives CDR1 SGHVS, CDR2 FQNEAQ.

This chain joins TRBV27 and TRBJ2-3; D gene uncertain. The CDR3 spans 15 residues. Germline V gene lookup returns CDR1 MNHEY and CDR2 SMNVEV (reference sequence). Trimming removed 5 bases at V and 0 bases at J, with 12 bases between. This CDR3 is CASSPRRSSTDTQYF. The CDR3, as DNA: TGTGCCAGCAGTCCGAGACGATCCAGCACAGATACGCAGTATTTT.

This sequence joins TRBV28 and TRBJ2-1; D is uncertain. The germline CDR1 and CDR2 sequences are MDHEN and SYDVKM. V lost 6 bases, J lost 9 bases, and 9 bases lay in between. CDR3 length equals 11 residues. Here the CDR3 DNA reads TGTGCCAGCAGCCTCATCGGTGAGCAGTTCTTC. Translation: CASSLIGEQFF.

The V gene is TRBV6-6, the J gene TRBJ1-4; D perhaps matches TRBD1 (5 bases). The CDR3 contains 16 residues. CDR1 MNHNY and CDR2 SVGAGI come from the germline V gene (reference sequence). Trimming left V 0 bases short and J 7 bases short, with 15 bases between. Written as DNA, the CDR3 is TGTGCCAGCAGTTACTCCCGGGGGAGTGGTGTTGAAAAACTGTTTTTT. Translation: CASSYSRGSGVEKLFF.

The chain has TRBV18 and TRBJ2-7; no firm D call. Trimming shortened V by 6 bases and J by 7 bases, and 25 bases separated the two germline ends. Germline V gene lookup returns CDR1 KGHSH and CDR2 LQKENI. This CDR3 contains 16 residues. CDR3 sequence (DNA): TGTGCCAGCTCCGGGCGCCCAGGACCCCGTTCTGGGGAGCAGTACTTC. Amino acid sequence: CASSGRPGPRSGEQYF.

The chain carries TRBV9 and TRBJ1-2; D possibly corresponds to TRBD1 (5 bases). The V gene lost 2 bases and the J gene lost 5 bases, with 16 bases spanning the gap. The CDR3 is 15 amino acids. Germline-derived CDR1 and CDR2 are SGDLS and YYNGEE. DNA of the CDR3: TGTGCCAGCAGCGTTAGGACATCCCTTTGGTATGGCTACACCTTC. Protein product: CASSVRTSLWYGYTF.

The CDR3 region is CASSSRLSTGELFF. The CDR3 DNA reads as TGCGCCAGCAGCTCGCGATTGAGCACCGGGGAGCTGTTTTTT. This chain links TRBV4-3 with TRBJ2-2; no reliable D call. This CDR3 is 14 amino acids long. CDR1 and CDR2 from the germline V gene are LGHNA and YSLEER. The V gene lost 5 bases and the J gene lost 4 bases, with 11 bases spanning the gap.

The chain has TRBV18 and TRBJ1-6; no clear D gene. Trimming took off 4 bases at V and 7 bases at J, with 11 bases between the two ends. CDR3 length: 14 residues. Germline V gene sequence: CDR1 KGHSH, CDR2 LQKENI. The CDR3: CASSLLDLNSPLHF. The DNA of the CDR3 is TGTGCCAGCTCACTGCTGGACCTAAATTCACCCCTCCACTTT.

The rearrangement links TRBV9 to TRBJ1-2, with D perhaps matching TRBD1 (6 bases). The V end lost 3 bases, the J end lost 5 bases, and 11 bases lay between the germline ends. Germline assignment: CDR1 SGDLS and CDR2 YYNGEE. This CDR3 has 13 amino acids. CDR3 sequence: CASSARTAYGYTF. In nucleotides, the CDR3 is TGTGCCAGCAGCGCCCGGACAGCGTATGGCTACACCTTC.

V and J are TRBV9 and TRBJ1-4, with no clear D. V was pared by 0 bases and J by 10 bases, with 13 bases between. The length of the CDR3 is 14 residues. Germline CDR1 SGDLS, CDR2 YYNGEE. Written as DNA, the CDR3 is TGTGCCAGCAGCGTAGACCCGGAACGGGGAAAACTGTTTTTT. It encodes CASSVDPERGKLFF.

The chain joins TRBV7-9 to TRBJ1-6; D unclear. Trimming took 0 bases from V and 6 from J, leaving 12 bases between them. The CDR3 has 16 residues. Germline V gene data show CDR1 as SEHNR and CDR2 as FQNEAQ (reference sequence). In DNA, the CDR3 is TGTGCCAGCAGCTTAGCGGGTGCTCCTTTTAATTCACCCCTCCACTTT. It encodes CASSLAGAPFNSPLHF.

The gene calls are TRBV7-6 and TRBJ1-2, with TRBD1 matching over 8 bases. The V gene's germline CDR1 is SGHVS and CDR2 FNYEAQ. After removal of 6 bases from V and 8 bases from J, the junction contained 5 bases not matched to a gene. The CDR3 is 12 residues long. CDR3 in DNA: TGTGCCAGCAGTGACAGGGGACAGGGCTACACCTTC. It yields the protein CASSDRGQGYTF.

The chain employs TRBV30 and TRBJ2-3, with TRBD2 as a possible D gene (6 bases). The CDR3 length is 15 residues. V lost 3 bases and J lost 0, with 13 bases in between. The germline V gene has CDR1 GTSNPN and CDR2 SVGIG (reference sequence). The CDR3 DNA reads TGTGCCTGGAGAAGGGACTCATTTAGCACAGATACGCAGTATTTT. As protein: CAWRRDSFSTDTQYF.

This rearrangement joins TRBV7-2 to TRBJ1-4; D might be TRBD1 (5 bases). V gave up 2 bases and J gave up 8 bases, with 15 bases separating them. Germline-derived CDR1 and CDR2 are SGHTA and FQGNSA. This CDR3 spans 15 amino acids. CDR3 nucleotides: TGTGCCAGCAGCTTACGGGGCAGGGCTGGCGAAAAACTGTTTTTT. It yields the protein CASSLRGRAGEKLFF. The full variable domain, its missing parts supplied by reference TRBV7-2 and TRBJ1-4, is GAGVSQSPSNKVTEKGKDVELRCDPISGHTALYWYRQSLGQGLEFLIYFQGNSAPDKSGLPSDRFSAERTGGSVSTLTIQRTQQEDSAVYLCASSLRGRAGEKLFFGSGTQLSVL.

The V gene is TRBV7-9, the J gene TRBJ1-4; possibly TRBD1 for D (5 bases). The germline gives CDR1 SEHNR, CDR2 FQNEAQ (reference sequence). The CDR3 is 15 residues long. Trimming pared 6 bases from V and 4 bases from J, leaving 15 bases between. CDR3 nucleotide sequence: TGTGCCAGCAGATCACGGGACGGTAGTAATGAAAAACTGTTTTTT. It codes for CASRSRDGSNEKLFF.

The chain employs TRBV6-5 and TRBJ1-2; D is uncertain. Trimming shortened V by 8 bases and J by 2 bases, and 9 bases separated the two germline ends. The CDR3 runs to 12 residues. The germline V gene has CDR1 MNHEY and CDR2 SVGAGI. The DNA for the CDR3 is TGTGCCAGCTCAACAGTGAACTATGGCTACACCTTC. Translated, it gives CASSTVNYGYTF.

The rearrangement links TRBV19 to TRBJ1-5, with D perhaps matching TRBD1 (5 bases). In germline, CDR1 is LNHDA, CDR2 SQIVND (reference sequence). The V gene lost 7 bases and the J gene lost 7 bases, with 17 bases spanning the gap. CDR3 size: 14 residues. In DNA, the CDR3 is TGTGCCAGTAACTTGGGGCACTACCTACAGCCCCAGCATTTT. Translated, it gives CASNLGHYLQPQHF.

The chain uses TRBV6-6 and TRBJ1-5; no clear D. CDR3 length: 16 residues. CDR1 MNHNY and CDR2 SVGAGI come from the germline V gene (reference sequence). The V gene lost 4 bases and the J gene lost 0 bases, with 13 bases spanning the gap. The CDR3 nucleotides are TGTGCCAGCAGTTTCCCGACAAGTGTTAGCAATCAGCCCCAGCATTTT. The encoded protein is CASSFPTSVSNQPQHF.